This is a list of T cell receptor beta chains from one sample in a study of response to subunit inactivated influenza vaccine. TCRdb passed the RT-PCR reads through MiXCR, listing each CDR3 protein once. The sample lists 600,000 to 850,000 distinct CDR3 sequences, roughly 15% occurring once. This sample comprised PBMCs from blood, obtained around 14 days before vaccination. The receptors originated from a man in his fifties or sixties who received an inactivated influenza vaccine. Each CDR3 is given without its conserved first and last residue.

v_call	j_call	cdr3_aa
TRBV5-1	TRBJ2-1	ASSLGLAGVLYEQF
TRBV24-1	TRBJ1-1	ATSALDSLEAF
TRBV2	TRBJ1-1	AIDRGGDTEAF
TRBV20-1	TRBJ1-4	SARDEWEGLPEKLF
TRBV4-1	TRBJ2-3	ATSRIQGATDTQY
TRBV20-1	TRBJ2-5	SALGPTLGETQY
TRBV20-1	TRBJ2-7	SARGGNNPYEQY
TRBV6-5	TRBJ1-3	ASSDSSGSGNTIY
TRBV4-2	TRBJ1-5	ASSQLTGAHQPQH
TRBV5-5	TRBJ1-1	ASSLAVGPT
TRBV5-1	TRBJ2-4	ASSTGTSGAIQY
TRBV21-1	TRBJ2-1	ASSKRTSGKGNEQF
TRBV5-5	TRBJ2-1	ASSSQGNNEQF
TRBV7-3	TRBJ2-1	ASSLTNTGNEQF
TRBV6-2/TRBV6-3	TRBJ2-1	ASSYSPFSGRAGSYNEQF
TRBV20-1	TRBJ1-5	SARTGAIGNQPQH
TRBV3-1	TRBJ2-2	ASGTWNTGELF
TRBV5-1	TRBJ2-5	ASTTSTGETQY
TRBV2	TRBJ2-3	ASSALTSGDTQY
TRBV12-3/TRBV12-4	TRBJ1-1	ASSTGQPNTEAF
TRBV18	TRBJ2-1	ASSPPTVKQF
TRBV28	TRBJ2-7	ASRTIGQGLGEQY
TRBV7-2	TRBJ2-3	ASSLVVEDTQY
TRBV4-3	TRBJ1-6	ASSRRESSSYNSPLH
TRBV4-1	TRBJ1-2	ASSQEDSTLYGYT
TRBV7-2	TRBJ2-3	ASSLSWGEGSAI
TRBV20-1	TRBJ2-7	SARAPGGYEQY
TRBV4-2	TRBJ2-7	ASSQEAAGQTHEQY
TRBV10-3	TRBJ2-7	AISKDRGGGYEQY
TRBV4-2	TRBJ2-7	ASSPTALTYYEQY
TRBV2	TRBJ1-4	ASSPGTGARREKLF
TRBV14	TRBJ2-7	ASSHPAGYSYEQY
TRBV28	TRBJ2-2	ASSPTRRRGGSTGELF
TRBV4-2	TRBJ1-5	ASSQLTGQGWKQGNQPQH
TRBV15	TRBJ2-3	ATSRITGPDTQY
TRBV7-2	TRBJ2-5	ASSPSGGGETQY
TRBV11-2	TRBJ2-2	ASSSRNPGLAGTGELF
TRBV29-1	TRBJ2-1	SVEAGGIYNEQF
TRBV5-1	TRBJ1-1	ASSLTGPNTEAF
TRBV12-3/TRBV12-4	TRBJ1-1	ASSLRQGGAV
TRBV6-5	TRBJ1-1	ASSYSKRNTEAF
TRBV29-1	TRBJ2-7	SVAPAGKGGFYEQY
TRBV12-3/TRBV12-4	TRBJ2-2	ASKGTGGGTGELF
TRBV7-9	TRBJ1-1	ASSLEQGASAF
TRBV6-5	TRBJ2-3	ASSYSSGLAGDTQY
TRBV7-9	TRBJ1-1	ASSLGGDWTEAF